This T cell receptor (beta chain) derives from a study of T-cell reconstitution after alpha-beta-depleted transplantation in children. The TCRbeta library incorporated unique molecular identifiers. A single record per CDR3 protein comes from TCRdb applying MiXCR to the PCR reads. This table holds about 200,000 distinct CDR3 sequences, 5% to 7.5% found once. The V gene lost 6 bases and the J gene lost 5 bases, with 10 bases spanning the gap. Germline loops: CDR1 DFQATT, CDR2 SNEGSKA (reference sequence). This CDR3 is 11 amino acids long. This clonotype appeared many times. Its antigen is not known. Overall study findings and caveats: It was reported that alpha-beta T cells came from several hundred expanded graft clones (about two months after transplant).

The source was PBMCs, collected before TCRalphabeta/CD19-depleted stem cell transplant. This receptor was taken from a girl less than two years old with combined immunodeficiency, due to receive a stem cell transplant. This chain uses TRBV20-1 with TRBJ2-5; a weak D match, TRBD1 (5 bases). The CDR3 DNA reads as TGCAGTGCAGGGGCGTTTGAGACCCAGTACTTC. It yields the protein CSAGAFETQYF.